The clone carrying this T cell receptor (beta chain) has only one observation. The source of the sample is a study of blood T cell repertoires in COVID-19. Study-level information: COVID-19 samples, acute and convalescent, were from the United States, Italy and Spain. Sources were T cells, B-cell-depleted T cells, or PBMCs; the material itself was cDNA or gDNA.

Profiling relied on immunoSEQ multiplex PCR, and the TCRdb table lists in-frame clones only, not all of them. Here the sample spans some 160,000 clones, roughly nine tenths being singletons. Per the germline V gene, CDR1 is SGHKS and CDR2 is YYEKEE (reference sequence). V lost 0 bases and J 1 base, leaving 11 bases between the germline ends. The CDR3 consists of 15 residues. The chain is built from TRBV5-5 and TRBJ2-7; possible D gene TRBD2, 6 bases. The sample was peripheral blood. This TCR derives from a woman between 70 and 85 years old with acute or convalescent COVID-19. The CDR3 spells CASSLAGTLSYEQYF. The CDR3, as DNA: TGTGCCAGCAGCTTGGCCGGGACTCTATCCTACGAGCAGTACTTC.